The 9 T cell receptor beta chains listed next were all sequenced from one sample in a study of CD8+CD57+ T cells in acquired aplastic anemia (dated by TCRdb to between 2018 and 2020). Flow cytometry had shown CD8+CD57+ cell expansion in the patients selected for sequencing. The run used an Illumina HiSeq 2000. TCR beta VDJ combination and CDR3 sequence profiling used genomic DNA as the template. Using fastp at Q25 and MiXCR, TCRdb reprocessed the public reads and kept productive beta chains. Entries that share a CDR3 protein sequence are merged under the most common genes and DNA. In this sample the table shows about 470,000 distinct CDR3 sequences, around 30% of which occur a single time. The biggest ten clones account for under 0.95% of the sample. Specimen: sorted CD4+, CD8+, or CD8+CD57+ T cells (not recorded which) from PBMCs. The receptor set was obtained from a human donor with aplastic anemia.

Notes on this clonotype: An end of the junction does not agree with germline; a read error may underlie this. CDR3 in amino acids: CASSRARQGALGNTTYF. The CDR3 nucleotides read TGTGCCAGCAGCAGAGCACGACAGGGGGCGCTGGGAAACACCACATATTTT. This chain uses TRBV7-8 with TRBJ1-3; TRBD1 matches at 10 bases. The CDR3 totals 17 residues. Germline V gene data show CDR1 as SGHVS and CDR2 as FQNEAQ.

This clonotype was picked up many times. This chain connects TRBV29-1 to TRBJ1-2; D unresolved. The CDR3 is 12 residues long. In germline, CDR1 is SQVTM, CDR2 ANQGSEA. V lost 2 bases, J lost 8 bases, and 12 bases lay in between. CDR3 sequence reads: CSVERAGLGYTF. CDR3 DNA: TGCAGCGTTGAACGGGCCGGCCTAGGCTACACCTTC.

With respect to this clonotype: An end of the junction does not agree with germline; a read error may underlie this. The genes are TRBV6-1 and TRBJ1-6; no reliable D call. CDR3 length equals 16 residues. CDR1 MNHNS and CDR2 SASEGT come from the germline V gene. The CDR3 protein is CASKTALSSYNPPLHF. CDR3 nucleotides: TGTGCCAGCAAAACGGCTCTCAGCTCCTATAATCCACCCCTCCACTTT.

A remark on this clonotype: One end of the junction fails to match germline, which may point to a read error. This chain joins TRBV9 and TRBJ1-3; D unresolved. The CDR3 consists of 14 residues. In germline, CDR1 is SGDLS, CDR2 YYNGEE. CDR3 loop: CANSVDGLAGTIYF. CDR3 DNA: TGTGCCAACAGCGTAGATGGTTTGGCAGGCACCATATATTTT.

This clonotype was found many times. The chain carries TRBV20-1 and TRBJ1-2; D ambiguous. Trimming cost V 3 bases and J 6 bases, with 8 bases left between them. Germline loops: CDR1 DFQATT, CDR2 SNEGSKA (reference sequence). The CDR3 is made up of 11 amino acids. The CDR3 sequence: CSARVKNGYTF. As DNA, the CDR3 is TGCAGTGCTAGGGTGAAAAATGGCTACACCTTC.

The CDR3 reads CASSPGTKGYGYTF. The CDR3 nucleotides read TGTGCCAGCAGCCCTGGGACCAAGGGGTATGGCTACACCTTC. The chain carries TRBV7-9 and TRBJ1-2; maybe TRBD1 (5 bases). The CDR3 runs 14 residues. The germline V and J ends were trimmed by 5 bases and 5 bases, with 15 bases remaining between them. The V gene's germline CDR1 is SEHNR and CDR2 FQNEAQ (reference sequence).

This clonotype was detected a few times. A much larger clonotype is one base distant, so this may be a read error. The chain joins TRBV7-8 to TRBJ2-5; D call uncertain. Germline V gene sequence: CDR1 SGHVS, CDR2 FQNEAQ. The CDR3 runs to 14 residues. The CDR3 loop is CASSEATNQETQCF. The DNA for the CDR3 is TGTGCCAGCAGTGAGGCGACAAACCAAGAGACCCAGTGCTTC.

The chain uses TRBV24-1 and TRBJ1-2, with a tentative D call TRBD1 (6 bases). Germline loops: CDR1 KGHDR, CDR2 SFDVKD. V was pared by 4 bases and J by 4 bases, with 18 bases between. CDR3 size: 16 residues. The CDR3 here is CATSDERGALIYGYTF. CDR3 nucleotide sequence: TGTGCCACCAGTGACGAGCGGGGGGCGCTGATCTATGGCTACACCTTC.

This clonotype was picked up many times. V and J are TRBV6-1 and TRBJ1-2; weak D call: TRBD1 (5 bases). Trimming took off 3 bases at V and 0 bases at J, with 11 bases between the two ends. The germline gives CDR1 MNHNS, CDR2 SASEGT. This CDR3 comprises 15 residues. The CDR3 region is CASSDRDVANYGYTF. CDR3 bases: TGTGCCAGCAGTGACCGGGACGTAGCTAACTATGGCTACACCTTC.